This T cell receptor (beta chain) originates from a study of post-analysis software for immune sequencing data. The library was made from cDNA and included unique molecular identifiers. In TCRdb, the PCR reads were re-called with MiXCR into one record per CDR3 protein. The table lists roughly 400,000 distinct CDR3 sequences, approximately 37% of them singletons, with 6% to 9% in the top ten. General study results and limits: Included in a set of about five TRBV segments more frequent in patients than controls were TRBV5-6, TRBV5-1 and TRBV20-1. Samples prepared in the same batch strongly co-clustered by F measure.

This clonotype was counted a few times. The antigen is unknown. The CDR3 spans 12 residues. Specimen: blood. This chain links TRBV12-3 or TRBV12-4 with TRBJ2-4, with a tentative D call TRBD1 (5 bases). The J call is uncertain, as TRBJ2-7 better fits the DNA end. The sequence derives from a girl aged 2-10 years with multiple sclerosis. CDR3 in DNA: TGTGCCAGCAGTTTAGCAGGGGCCGAGCAGTACTTC. This sequence encodes CASSLAGAEQYF.